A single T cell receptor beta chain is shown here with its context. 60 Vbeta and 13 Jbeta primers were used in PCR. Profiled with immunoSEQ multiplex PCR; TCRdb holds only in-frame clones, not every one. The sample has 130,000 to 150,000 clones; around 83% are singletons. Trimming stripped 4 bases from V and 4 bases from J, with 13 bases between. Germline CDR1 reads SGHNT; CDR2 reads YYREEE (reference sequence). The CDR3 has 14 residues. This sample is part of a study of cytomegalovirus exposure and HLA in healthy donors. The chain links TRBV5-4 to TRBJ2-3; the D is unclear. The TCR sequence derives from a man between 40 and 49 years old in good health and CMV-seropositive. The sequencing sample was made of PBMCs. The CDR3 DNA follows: TGTGCCAGCAGCGTCCGGTGGTCGTCAGATACGCAGTATTTT. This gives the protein CASSVRWSSDTQYF.